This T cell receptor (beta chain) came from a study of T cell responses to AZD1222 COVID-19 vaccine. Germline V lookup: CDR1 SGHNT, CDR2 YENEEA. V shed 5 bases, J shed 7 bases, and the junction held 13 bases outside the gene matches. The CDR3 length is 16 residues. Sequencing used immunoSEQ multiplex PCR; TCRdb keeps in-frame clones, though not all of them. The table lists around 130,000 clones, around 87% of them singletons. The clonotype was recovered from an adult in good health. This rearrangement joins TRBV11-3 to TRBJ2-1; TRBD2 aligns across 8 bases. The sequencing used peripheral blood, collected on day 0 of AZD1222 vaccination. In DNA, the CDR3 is TGTGCCAGCAGCCCCCGAGCGGGGGACAAAGGGAATGAGCAGTTCTTC. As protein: CASSPRAGDKGNEQFF. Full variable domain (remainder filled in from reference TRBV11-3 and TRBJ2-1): EAGVVQSPRYKIIEKKQPVAFWCNPISGHNTLYWYLQNLGQGPELLIRYENEEAVDDSQLPKDRFSAERLKGVDSTLKIQPAELGDSAVYLCASSPRAGDKGNEQFFGPGTRLTVL.